Described below is a single T cell receptor beta chain sequence and its context. The antigen is unknown. The data were taken from a study of CD4 T cells in relation to SARS-CoV-2 and coronaviruses. Across the whole study: A couple of subjects were Hispanic; patients were seven to nine males and a handful of females.

Germline assignment: CDR1 MDHEN and CDR2 SYDVKM. The CDR3 sequence is 15 residues long. V gave up 3 bases and J gave up 2 bases; unmatched junction bases: 5. Regarding the study as a whole: According to naive versus memory sequencing, detected responses are memory recall, not newly primed. In around three fifths of donors, memory CD4+ clonotypes crossrecognized SARS-CoV-2 and at least one common cold coronavirus spike. No donor gave both pre-pandemic and post-infection samples.

Clones were sequenced by immunoSEQ multiplex PCR, and TCRdb holds only the in-frame ones, with some missing. The sample includes approximately 36,000 clones, 70% to 85% of them seen just once. Source material: naive CD4+ T cells from PBMCs, cultured in vitro. Subset denoted: naive CD4+ T cells isolated by negative enrichment. The clonotype originates from an adult with COVID-19. The chain combines TRBV28 with TRBJ2-7; TRBD1 matches at 9 bases. The CDR3 DNA reads TGTGCCAGCAGTTTCGGGACAGGGAACACCTACGAGCAGTACTTC. Amino acids: CASSFGTGNTYEQYF.